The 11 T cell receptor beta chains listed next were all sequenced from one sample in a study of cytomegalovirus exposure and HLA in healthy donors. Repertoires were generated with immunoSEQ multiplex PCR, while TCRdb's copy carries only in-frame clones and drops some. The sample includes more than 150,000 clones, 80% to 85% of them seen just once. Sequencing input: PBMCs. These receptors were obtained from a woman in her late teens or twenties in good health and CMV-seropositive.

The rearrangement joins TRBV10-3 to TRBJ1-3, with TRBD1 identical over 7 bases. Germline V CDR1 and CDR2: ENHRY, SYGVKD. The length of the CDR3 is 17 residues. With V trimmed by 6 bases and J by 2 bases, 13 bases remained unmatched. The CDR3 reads CAISGSQGPGAGNTIYF. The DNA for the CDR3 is TGTGCCATCAGCGGGTCACAGGGGCCGGGGGCTGGAAACACCATATATTTT.

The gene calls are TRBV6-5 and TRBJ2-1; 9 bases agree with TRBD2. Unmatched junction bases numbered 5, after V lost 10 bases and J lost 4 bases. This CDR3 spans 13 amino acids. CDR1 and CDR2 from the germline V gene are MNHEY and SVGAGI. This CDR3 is CATAGGLYNEQFF. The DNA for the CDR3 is TGTGCCACCGCGGGAGGGCTTTACAATGAGCAGTTCTTC.

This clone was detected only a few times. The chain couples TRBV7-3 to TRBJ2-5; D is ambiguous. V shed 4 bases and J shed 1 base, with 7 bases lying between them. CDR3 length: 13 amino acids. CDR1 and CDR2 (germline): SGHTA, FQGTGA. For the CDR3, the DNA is TGTGCCAGCAGCTCGGGTCCCCAAGAGACCCAGTACTTC. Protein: CASSSGPQETQYF.

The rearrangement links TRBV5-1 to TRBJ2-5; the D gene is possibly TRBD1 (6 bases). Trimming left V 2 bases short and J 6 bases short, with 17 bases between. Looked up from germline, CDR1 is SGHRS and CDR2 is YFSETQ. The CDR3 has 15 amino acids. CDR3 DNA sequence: TGCGCCAGCAGCTTACTCACACAGGGATTACAGACCCAGTACTTC. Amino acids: CASSLLTQGLQTQYF.

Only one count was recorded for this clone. CDR3 bases: TGTGCCAGCAGCTTTACAGGGGGTACGCAGTATTTT. Its translation is CASSFTGGTQYF. J is TRBJ2-3 and V is TRBV7-9, with TRBD1 matching 8 bases. Germline trimming cut 3 bases from V and 8 bases from J; bases unmatched to any gene: 1. The V gene's germline CDR1 is SEHNR and CDR2 FQNEAQ (reference sequence). The CDR3 runs to 12 residues.

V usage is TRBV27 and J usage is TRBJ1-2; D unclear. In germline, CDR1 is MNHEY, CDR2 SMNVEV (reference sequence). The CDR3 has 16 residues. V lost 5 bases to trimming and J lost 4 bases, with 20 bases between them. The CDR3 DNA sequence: TGTGCCAGCAGTGGAGAGGCGCAGTCCCCTTTCTATGGCTACACCTTC. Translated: CASSGEAQSPFYGYTF.

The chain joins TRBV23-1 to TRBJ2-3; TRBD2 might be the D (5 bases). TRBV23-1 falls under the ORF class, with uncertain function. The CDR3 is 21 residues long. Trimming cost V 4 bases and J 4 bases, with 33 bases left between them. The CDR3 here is CASSPNTLVEGSHFGSDTQYF. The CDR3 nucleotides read TGCGCCAGCAGTCCCAATACTTTGGTTGAGGGTTCCCACTTTGGTTCAGATACGCAGTATTTT.

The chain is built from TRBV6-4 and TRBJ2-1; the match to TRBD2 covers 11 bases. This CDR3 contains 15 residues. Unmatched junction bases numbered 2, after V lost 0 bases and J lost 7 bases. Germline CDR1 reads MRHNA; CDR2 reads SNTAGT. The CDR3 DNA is TGTGCCAGCAGTGACTCGGCTAGCGGGGGGAATGAGCAGTTCTTC. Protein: CASSDSASGGNEQFF.

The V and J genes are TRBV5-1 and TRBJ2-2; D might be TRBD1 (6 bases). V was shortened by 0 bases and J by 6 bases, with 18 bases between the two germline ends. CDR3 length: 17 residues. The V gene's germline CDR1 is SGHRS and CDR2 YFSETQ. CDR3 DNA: TGCGCCAGCAGCTTGGCCGTGGGGGCCCCGGGCCCCGGGGAGCTGTTTTTT. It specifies CASSLAVGAPGPGELFF.

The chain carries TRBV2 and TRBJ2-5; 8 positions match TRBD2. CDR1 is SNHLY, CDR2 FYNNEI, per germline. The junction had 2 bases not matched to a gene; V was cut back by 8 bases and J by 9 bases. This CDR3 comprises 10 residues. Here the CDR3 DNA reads TGTGCCAGCCGGGGGGGCGCCCAGTACTTC. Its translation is CASRGGAQYF.

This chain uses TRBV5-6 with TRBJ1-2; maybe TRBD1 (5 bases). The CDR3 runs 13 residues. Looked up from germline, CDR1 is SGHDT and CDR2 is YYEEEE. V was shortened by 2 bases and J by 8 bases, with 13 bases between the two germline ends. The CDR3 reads CASSFGAAGGYTF. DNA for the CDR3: TGTGCCAGCAGCTTCGGGGCAGCGGGGGGCTACACCTTC.